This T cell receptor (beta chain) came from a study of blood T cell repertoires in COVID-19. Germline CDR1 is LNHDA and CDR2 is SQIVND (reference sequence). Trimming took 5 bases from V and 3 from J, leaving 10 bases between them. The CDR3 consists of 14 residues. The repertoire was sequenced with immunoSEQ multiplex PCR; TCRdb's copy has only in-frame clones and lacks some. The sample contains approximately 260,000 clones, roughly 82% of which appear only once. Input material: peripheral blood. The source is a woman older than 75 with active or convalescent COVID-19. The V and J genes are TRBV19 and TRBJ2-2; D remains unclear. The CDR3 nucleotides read TGTGCCAGTAGTTCCACGTCAGACACCGGGGAGCTGTTTTTT. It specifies CASSSTSDTGELFF.